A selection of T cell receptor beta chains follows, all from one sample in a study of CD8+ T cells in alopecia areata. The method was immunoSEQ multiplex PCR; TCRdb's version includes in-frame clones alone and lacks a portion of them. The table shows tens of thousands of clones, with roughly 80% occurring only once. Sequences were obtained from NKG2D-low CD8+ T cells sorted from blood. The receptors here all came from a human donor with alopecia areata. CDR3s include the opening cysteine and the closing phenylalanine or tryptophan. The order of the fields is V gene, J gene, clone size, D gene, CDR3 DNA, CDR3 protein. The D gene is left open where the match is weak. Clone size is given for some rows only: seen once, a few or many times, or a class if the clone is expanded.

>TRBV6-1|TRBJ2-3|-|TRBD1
TGTGCCAGCACCTACAGGGGGCGAACCACAGATACGCAGTATTTT
CASTYRGRTTDTQYF
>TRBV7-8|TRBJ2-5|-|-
TGTGCCAGCAGCTTAAGCCAGCAAGAGACCCAGTACTTC
CASSLSQQETQYF
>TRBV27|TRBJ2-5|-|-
TGTGCCAGCAGTAACAGGCAAGAGACCCAGTACTTC
CASSNRQETQYF
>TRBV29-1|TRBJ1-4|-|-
TGCAGCGTCTTGGCTGGACAAAGGTTTTTT
CSVLAGQRFF
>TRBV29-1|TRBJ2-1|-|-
TGCAGCGTTGTGACCGACCCCTACAATGAGCAGTTCTTC
CSVVTDPYNEQFF
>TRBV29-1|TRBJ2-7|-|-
TGCAGCGTTGAAGATGCAGGGCGGCCCTCCTACGAGCAGTACTTC
CSVEDAGRPSYEQYF
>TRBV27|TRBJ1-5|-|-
TGTGCCAGCAGCACCCGAAATCAGCCCCAGCATTTT
CASSTRNQPQHF
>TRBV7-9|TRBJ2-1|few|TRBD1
TGTGCCAGCAGCTGGACAGGGGCCTACAATGAGCAGTTCTTC
CASSWTGAYNEQFF
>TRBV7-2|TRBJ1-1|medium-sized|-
TGTGCCAGCAGCTTATGGGGGGCGTACACTGAAGCTTTCTTT
CASSLWGAYTEAFF
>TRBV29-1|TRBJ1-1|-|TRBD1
TGCAGCGTTGAGGGGACAGTCGACATGAACACTGAAGCTTTCTTT
CSVEGTVDMNTEAFF
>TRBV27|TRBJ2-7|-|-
TGTGCCAGCAGTTACAAGGAACAGTCCGAGCAGTACTTC
CASSYKEQSEQYF